Presented here are 29 T cell receptor beta chains from one specimen sequenced in a study of shared clonotypes between healthy human individuals. This table comes from immunoSEQ multiplex PCR, and its TCRdb copy is limited to in-frame clones, with some not included. This sample carries approximately 500,000 clones, over 70% of them seen once, and the ten largest clones take about 13%. The sequenced sample consisted of PBMCs. These receptors were collected from a woman in her forties in good health. Some clones in this sample may be carry-over from other donors' samples.

The chain couples TRBV7-9 to TRBJ2-5, with D hard to call. The V gene lost 4 bases and the J gene lost 5 bases, with 5 bases spanning the gap. The CDR3 totals 11 residues. From germline, CDR1 is SEHNR and CDR2 FQNEAQ (reference sequence). Here the CDR3 reads CASSSTETQYF. CDR3 DNA sequence: TGTGCCAGCAGCTCTACGGAGACCCAGTACTTC.

This clone was picked up a small number of times. This could be a read error, since a much larger clone is one nucleotide away. Other DNA sequences in this specimen translate into the identical CDR3. J is TRBJ2-7 and V is TRBV6-1; 9 bases fit TRBD2. Unmatched junction bases numbered 10, after V lost 6 bases and J lost 4 bases. From germline, CDR1 is MNHNS and CDR2 SASEGT. The CDR3 is made up of 15 amino acids. CDR3 nucleotides: TGTGCCAGCAGGGTGACTAGCGGCTACTCTTACGAGCAGTACTTC. This gives the protein CASRVTSGYSYEQYF.

Comment on this clone: This sequence is one base from a far larger clone and is likely a read error. The chain recombines TRBV19 with TRBJ2-3; a weak D match, TRBD2 (6 bases). The CDR3 consists of 14 residues. Trimming took 5 bases from V and 2 from J, leaving 11 bases between them. Germline V CDR1 and CDR2: LNHDA, SQIVND (reference sequence). The DNA of the CDR3 is TGTGCCAGTAGTGTGTGGGAGGCCACAGATACGCAGTATTTT. It yields the protein CASSVWEATDTQYF.

This clone was seen repeatedly, ten times or more. The genes are TRBV6-6 and TRBJ2-2; D possibly corresponds to TRBD1 (5 bases). The V end was cut by 3 bases, the J end by 4 bases, with 12 bases between. This CDR3 is built from 15 residues. The germline CDR1 and CDR2 sequences are MNHNY and SVGAGI (reference sequence). The CDR3 here is CASSYWQGFTGELFF. The CDR3 DNA reads as TGTGCCAGCAGTTATTGGCAGGGTTTCACCGGGGAGCTGTTTTTT.

The chain employs TRBV5-1 and TRBJ1-2; D uncertain. Germline V gene data show CDR1 as SGHRS and CDR2 as YFSETQ. Deletions cut 1 base from V and 5 bases from J, with 9 bases between. The CDR3 is 13 residues long. The CDR3 DNA sequence: TGCGCCAGCAGCTTGCAGGATTGGTATGGCTACACCTTC. Translating gives CASSLQDWYGYTF.

The rearrangement joins TRBV18 to TRBJ2-1; 9 positions agree with TRBD1. With V trimmed by 3 bases and J by 8 bases, 8 bases remained unmatched. The length of the CDR3 is 15 residues. CDR1 is KGHSH and CDR2 is LQKENI in the germline V gene. CDR3 bases: TGTGCCAGCTCACCCAGGGGACAGGGTTGGGATGAGCAGTTCTTC. Its protein product is CASSPRGQGWDEQFF.

Turning to this clone: A read error is the likely source, as a far larger clone sits one nucleotide away. The chain carries TRBV4-2 and TRBJ2-6; TRBD2 aligns across 8 bases. The CDR3 length is 16 residues. CDR1 is LGHNA, CDR2 YNFKEQ, per germline. V lost 8 bases, J lost 1 base, and 7 bases stayed unmatched. DNA of the CDR3: TGTGCCAGCGTAGCGGGATACTTTTCTGGGGCCAACGTCCTGACTTTC. As protein: CASVAGYFSGANVLTF.

Here the CDR3 reads CASSRMTSGETQYF. The CDR3 DNA reads TGTGCCAGCAGCAGGATGACCTCGGGAGAGACCCAGTACTTC. The chain has TRBV9 and TRBJ2-5; D gene unclear. CDR3 size: 14 residues. The germline V gene encodes CDR1 SGDLS and CDR2 YYNGEE. Trimming stripped 4 bases from V and 4 bases from J, with 14 bases between.

As for this clone: One base separates it from a far larger clone, so it is likely a read error. Other DNA sequences in this specimen translate into the identical CDR3. The genes are TRBV5-6 and TRBJ1-1; maybe TRBD1 (6 bases). Germline V CDR1 and CDR2: SGHDT, YYEEEE. This CDR3 has 17 residues. Trimming left V 4 bases short and J 4 bases short, with 23 bases between. The DNA of the CDR3 is TGTGCCAGCAGCGCTAGCCGGGGGACATCGGTGAGCACTGAAGCTTTCTTT. Translation: CASSASRGTSVSTEAFF.

The rearrangement uses TRBV13 and TRBJ2-7, with a tentative D call TRBD2 (6 bases). The germline V and J ends were trimmed by 3 bases and 13 bases, with 31 bases remaining between them. The CDR3 covers 17 residues. The germline V gene has CDR1 PRHDT and CDR2 FYEKMQ (reference sequence). CDR3 loop: CASSFYSAGSPGDSYYF. In DNA, the CDR3 is TGTGCCAGCAGCTTCTACTCCGCTGGATCACCGGGGGACTCATACTACTTC.

About this clone itself: A read error may produce the germline difference seen at one junction end. This chain uses TRBV30 with TRBJ1-1; a weak D match, TRBD1 (5 bases). CDR1 is GTSNPN and CDR2 is SVGIG in the germline V gene (reference sequence). The CDR3 extends over 11 amino acids. CDR3 coding DNA: TGTGCCTGGAGGGACATGGCTGAAGCTTTATTT. Translated, it gives CAWRDMAEALF.

As to this clone: A far larger clone is a single base away, which makes a read error likely. Within the sample, other DNA sequences also encode this same CDR3. This sequence joins TRBV29-1 and TRBJ1-1, with D perhaps matching TRBD1 (6 bases). The CDR3 is made up of 13 amino acids. From germline, CDR1 is SQVTM and CDR2 ANQGSEA. This CDR3 reads CSAYRDKDAEAFF. In DNA form, the CDR3 reads TGCAGCGCTTACCGGGACAAGGATGCTGAGGCTTTCTTT. Supplemented by reference TRBV29-1 and TRBJ1-1, the full variable domain reads SAVISQKPSRDICQRGTSLTIQCQVDSQVTMMFWYRQQPGQSLTLIATANQGSEATYESGFVIDKFPISRPNLTFSTLTVSNMSPEDSSIYLCSAYRDKDAEAFFGQGTRLTVV.

As to this clone: This sequence is one base from a far larger clone and is likely a read error. This CDR3 reads CAISPYSDQPQHF. Here the CDR3 DNA reads TGTGCCATCAGCCCGTACAGTGATCAGCCCCAGCATTTT. The chain recombines TRBV10-3 with TRBJ1-5; D remains ambiguous. This CDR3 has 13 amino acids. V lost 6 bases and J 5 bases, leaving 11 bases between the germline ends. Germline V lookup: CDR1 ENHRY, CDR2 SYGVKD.

This clone has a single count. This rearrangement joins TRBV5-1 to TRBJ2-3, with D unclear. The V end was cut by 4 bases, the J end by 4 bases, with 19 bases between. The germline V gene encodes CDR1 SGHRS and CDR2 YFSETQ. CDR3 length: 16 residues. This CDR3 is CASSQMPRETADTQYF. In DNA, the CDR3 is TGCGCCAGCAGCCAAATGCCGCGCGAGACGGCAGATACGCAGTATTTT.

This clone has only one observation. One junction end disagrees with the germline gene, perhaps due to a read error. In nucleotides, the CDR3 is TGTGCCAGAACCTTGGGACCTCAACCCTACGAGCAGTACTTC. Its protein is CARTLGPQPYEQYF. The V gene is TRBV5-3, the J gene TRBJ2-7; D may match TRBD1 or TRBD2 (5 bases each). TRBV5-3 is labeled an ORF, and its function is uncertain. The CDR3 is 14 amino acids.

This clone was picked up many times. The rearrangement joins TRBV10-2 to TRBJ2-1; 9 bases are a match to TRBD2. V lost 0 bases and J lost 8; bases outside the gene matches: 5. The length of the CDR3 is 15 residues. Germline-derived CDR1 and CDR2 are WSHSY and SAAADI. Here the CDR3 DNA reads TGCGCCAGCAGTGAGTCTAGCGGGAGTAGCTATGAGCAGTTCTTC. It translates to CASSESSGSSYEQFF.

V usage is TRBV28 and J usage is TRBJ2-2; a weak D match, TRBD1 (7 bases). CDR1 and CDR2 from the germline V gene are MDHEN and SYDVKM. The CDR3 has 15 amino acids. The V gene lost 5 bases and the J gene lost 5 bases, with 15 bases spanning the gap. The CDR3 sequence is CASSPWGDRTGELFF. In nucleotides, the CDR3 is TGTGCCAGCAGTCCTTGGGGGGACAGAACCGGGGAGCTGTTTTTT.

This chain joins TRBV2 and TRBJ1-2; tentative D call: TRBD1 (5 bases). Trimming pared 3 bases from V and 4 bases from J, leaving 12 bases between. The CDR3 extends over 14 amino acids. The germline CDR1 and CDR2 sequences are SNHLY and FYNNEI. Here the CDR3 DNA reads TGTGCCAGCAGTGATTGGGGCGTCGGCTATGGCTACACCTTC. It yields the protein CASSDWGVGYGYTF.

Regarding this clone: The likely explanation is a read error, given a far larger clone one base away. The rearrangement uses TRBV6-1 and TRBJ1-2; a weak D match, TRBD1 (5 bases). Looked up from germline, CDR1 is MNHNS and CDR2 is SASEGT. The V end was cut by 2 bases, the J end by 9 bases, with 22 bases between. CDR3 length: 16 amino acids. The CDR3 spells CASSELWVGPTRCYTF. CDR3 coding DNA: TGTGCCAGCAGTGAATTGTGGGTGGGGCCAACTCGGTGCTACACCTTC.

This clone was detected only a few times. V gene TRBV11-2 combines with J gene TRBJ2-5; 8 positions agree with TRBD1. Germline V gene data show CDR1 as SGHAT and CDR2 as FQNNGV. The CDR3 is made up of 15 amino acids. The V and J ends lost 5 bases and 1 base, in that order; junction bases with no gene match: 6. The DNA of the CDR3 is TGTGCCAGCAGCATCTCAACAGGGGGCCAAGAGACCCAGTACTTC. Its translation: CASSISTGGQETQYF.

Notes on this clone: It differs at one base from a far larger clone, so likely a read error. The same CDR3 also results from other DNA sequences found in this sample. This chain uses TRBV18 with TRBJ1-2, with D unclear. Germline lookup yields CDR1 KGHSH and CDR2 LQKENI. This CDR3 is built from 15 residues. As DNA, the CDR3 is TGTGCCAGCTCACCACTGTCAGACGCTAACTATGGCTATACCTTC. Translation: CASSPLSDANYGYTF.

The chain employs TRBV18 and TRBJ1-3; D gene ambiguous. Between the trimmed V and J ends, which lost 4 bases and 1 base, there was a span of 14 bases. CDR1 KGHSH and CDR2 LQKENI come from the germline V gene. The CDR3 sequence is 16 residues long. CDR3 nucleotides: TGTGCCAGCTCACTCGGAGATCCCGGATCTGGAAACACCATATATTTT. Its protein is CASSLGDPGSGNTIYF.

This sequence joins TRBV4-1 and TRBJ2-3; D is unclear. Trimming left V 1 base short and J 8 bases short, with 10 bases between. This CDR3 has 13 amino acids. CDR1 and CDR2 from the germline V gene are MGHRA and YSYEKL. CDR3 sequence (DNA): TGCGCCAGCAGCCAAGTGCCCCCGGGTACGCAGTATTTT. Its translation: CASSQVPPGTQYF.

This chain joins TRBV5-1 and TRBJ2-2, with D perhaps being TRBD1 or TRBD2 (5 bases each). The CDR3 spans 21 residues. Germline V gene sequence: CDR1 SGHRS, CDR2 YFSETQ. Deletions cut 5 bases from V and 6 bases from J, with 35 bases between. DNA of the CDR3: TGCGCCAGCAGATTCACCTGGCACCGACAGTCCCCGATGACGCGGGCCGGGGAGCTGTTTTTT. Translation: CASRFTWHRQSPMTRAGELFF.

The chain carries TRBV5-1 and TRBJ2-7, with 9 bases matching TRBD1. From germline, CDR1 is SGHRS and CDR2 YFSETQ. CDR3 length equals 15 residues. V dropped 4 bases and J dropped 6; count of bases not matched to a gene: 11. CDR3 DNA sequence: TGCGCCAGCAGCAAGCCGGGACAGGGTCCGCGCGAGCAGTACTTC. It specifies CASSKPGQGPREQYF.

A word on this clone: A far larger clone is off by one base, so a read error is likely. J is TRBJ1-2 and V is TRBV7-2; possible D gene TRBD1, 5 bases. This CDR3 contains 16 residues. Germline assignment: CDR1 SGHTA and CDR2 FQGNSA. V was pared by 5 bases and J by 6 bases, with 22 bases between. This chain's CDR3 is CASSQFTHRQGDGYTF. CDR3 in DNA: TGTGCCAGCAGCCAATTTACCCACAGGCAGGGAGATGGCTACACCTTC.

The chain couples TRBV7-2 to TRBJ2-3; 9 nucleotides agree with TRBD1. With 2 bases clipped from V and 1 base from J, the junction kept 7 bases outside the gene matches. In germline, CDR1 is SGHTA, CDR2 FQGNSA. There are 17 residues in the CDR3. The CDR3 coding sequence is TGTGCCAGCAGCTTAAAGGGGACAGGGAGCCGCACAGATACGCAGTATTTT. Translated, it gives CASSLKGTGSRTDTQYF.

The CDR3 DNA sequence: TGCGCCAGCAGCTTGGCTGCGAGTGGTGGGGCCAACGTCCTGACTTTC. It specifies CASSLAASGGANVLTF. The chain links TRBV5-1 to TRBJ2-6; D unclear. With 0 bases removed from V and 3 bases from J, the gap between germline ends came to 10 bases. CDR1 SGHRS and CDR2 YFSETQ come from the germline V gene. CDR3 length: 16 residues.

This chain connects TRBV28 to TRBJ1-2; D unresolved. Germline CDR1 is MDHEN and CDR2 is SYDVKM. The CDR3 is made up of 14 amino acids. V shed 3 bases and J shed 8 bases, with 16 bases lying between them. The CDR3 here is CASSLALTPPGYTF. DNA for the CDR3: TGTGCCAGCAGTTTGGCGCTAACACCCCCCGGCTACACCTTC.